These T cell receptor beta chains were read from a single sample in a study of blood T cell repertoires in COVID-19. Clones were read by immunoSEQ multiplex PCR, and TCRdb kept only the in-frame ones, dropping some. Counted here are approximately 140,000 clones, 88% occurring once; the ten biggest clones make up approximately 1.2%. What was sequenced was PBMCs or T cells enriched from blood (not recorded which). These receptors were obtained from a woman aged 25 to 45 with acute COVID-19. Each CDR3 is given with its conserved first and last residue. Size is omitted from some rows. Given values are once, few, many or a class for expanded clones.

clone_size v_call cdr3_aa
- TRBV5-3 CARRVGVAGGVNEQYF
- TRBV5-6 CATDSSPGANVLTF
- TRBV5-6 CASRGRGTLGYGYTF
- TRBV27 CASSPSGQGYDGYTF
- TRBV11-2 CASSISTGNTEAFF
- TRBV27 CASTPSPGQGDNEQFF
- TRBV28 CASLSLRGSSYNEQFF
- TRBV5-1 CASSLALLAGQETQYF
- TRBV19 CASTYRRTGELFF
- TRBV29-1 CSVAVPSAEAFF
- TRBV27 CASSPGQGGSNTGELFF
- TRBV29-1 CSATNYTEAFF
- TRBV27 CASSTIQGRLGNTEAFF
- TRBV28 CASHTGKEGYTF
- TRBV3-1/TRBV3-2 CASSHPPLAGTTYEQYF
- TRBV4-1 CASSPPGGINYGYTF
- TRBV7-9 CASSLEAGRTDTQYF
- TRBV16 CASSQSGQGHSGNTIYF
- TRBV19 CASSIEREPHEQFF
- TRBV28 CASSPPGQGNIQYF
- TRBV10-1 CASSESIKYEQYF
- TRBV7-8 CASSLTDRNTIYF
- TRBV12-3/TRBV12-4 CASSPTGWDTQYF
few TRBV7-9 CASSSQSDTQYF
- TRBV10-3 CAISEAWTGYGYTF
- TRBV7-2 CASSFEGALEHGYTF
- TRBV3-1/TRBV3-2 CASSQRVNEKLFF
- TRBV4-1 CASSQDRGGLYTEAFF
- TRBV5-1 CASSTHGGEKLFF
- TRBV2 CASRRSNEKLFF
- TRBV19 CASSIPLIPGQVVYTEAFF
- TRBV7-9 CASSPLTGYSYNEQFF
once TRBV5-1 CASSPGVGGDNSPLHF
- TRBV11-2 CASSLWGLAGVGQETQYF
- TRBV19 CASSMTKGVQETQYF
- TRBV27 CASSFGNQPQHF
- TRBV6-4 CANLDSPQYF
- TRBV18 CASSLGTDRYGYTF
- TRBV1 CTSSQEKGTSGTSTDTQYF
- TRBV19 CASSLSGQRNTEAFF
- TRBV15 CATIAGGSSYNEQFF
- TRBV15 CATSLGGDLITDTQYF